This T cell receptor (beta chain) derives from a study of post-analysis software for immune sequencing data. Study-level information: Progressive-relapsing, secondary progressive and relapsing-remitting multiple sclerosis were among the disease courses included. The study, taken as a whole, reports: Multiple sclerosis was associated with a significant reduction in normalized Chao1 diversity relative to controls. Samples prepared in the same batch strongly co-clustered by F measure. Patients showed TRBV5-6, TRBV5-1 and TRBV20-1 among five TRBV segments more frequent than in controls.

The CDR3 runs to 12 residues. Trimming stripped 6 bases from V and 6 bases from J, with 12 bases between. Germline loops: CDR1 MDHEN, CDR2 SYDVKM. cDNA libraries for TCR beta contained unique molecular identifiers. Between about 0.85 and 11 million T cells gave rise to around 500,000 cDNA molecules. TCRdb re-called the PCR reads through MiXCR, storing one row per CDR3 protein. The table lists under 900,000 distinct CDR3 sequences, approximately 57% of them singletons. Note on this clonotype: Its specificity is not known.

Sequenced sample: blood. The receptor's source is a girl between 5 and 17 years old with multiple sclerosis. The chain uses TRBV28 and TRBJ2-7; D is possibly TRBD2 (5 bases). The CDR3 nucleotides are TGTGCCAGCAGGGAGATCCGGGGCGAGCAGTACTTC. It yields the protein CASREIRGEQYF.